The 9 T cell receptor beta chains given below trace back to one sample, sequenced in a study of cytomegalovirus exposure and HLA in healthy donors. The PCR had 60 Vbeta and 13 Jbeta primers. TCRdb's copy holds only in-frame clones and misses some; the assay was immunoSEQ multiplex PCR. The sample yields hundreds of thousands of clones, roughly 85% seen once. Sequencing was carried out using PBMCs. These receptors all stem from a young man in good health and CMV-seronegative.

This clone was observed a few times. V usage is TRBV7-2 and J usage is TRBJ2-2; D remains ambiguous. The CDR3 totals 14 residues. V lost 2 bases to trimming and J lost 5 bases, with 9 bases between them. The germline V gene has CDR1 SGHTA and CDR2 FQGNSA. The CDR3 sequence: CASSLTLRTGELFF. For the CDR3, the DNA is TGTGCCAGCAGCTTAACCCTTAGAACCGGGGAGCTGTTTTTT.

The V call is TRBV4-3, the J call TRBJ2-7; 9 bases map to TRBD1. CDR1 LGHNA and CDR2 YSLEER come from the germline V gene. Trimming took 1 base from V and 2 from J; bases not matched to a gene: 15. The CDR3 contains 19 residues. The CDR3 sequence is CASSQVSSVRDRVTYEQYF. For the CDR3, the DNA is TGCGCCAGCAGCCAAGTGAGTTCGGTACGGGACAGGGTTACCTACGAGCAGTACTTC.

This clone was recorded once. The chain recombines TRBV30 with TRBJ1-2, with TRBD1 as a possible D gene (5 bases). The V gene's germline CDR1 is GTSNPN and CDR2 SVGIG (reference sequence). The ends were cut back, 0 bases at V and 7 bases at J, with 15 bases in the middle. The CDR3 is 14 residues long. CDR3 bases: TGTGCCTGGAGTGTGACAGACAGCGGGGGTGGCTACACCTTC. Encoded protein: CAWSVTDSGGGYTF.

The rearrangement uses TRBV5-6 and TRBJ2-7, with 10 nucleotides matching TRBD2. V was pared by 4 bases and J by 3 bases, with 10 bases of the junction left unmatched. Per the germline V gene, CDR1 is SGHDT and CDR2 is YYEEEE. The CDR3 length is 16 residues. CDR3: CASSLTPGLANYEQYF. In DNA, the CDR3 is TGTGCCAGCAGCCTCACACCGGGACTAGCGAACTACGAGCAGTACTTC.

The chain carries TRBV7-9 and TRBJ1-2; D remains ambiguous. Trimming stripped 4 bases from V and 7 bases from J, with 19 bases between. Germline V gives CDR1 SEHNR, CDR2 FQNEAQ (reference sequence). The CDR3 covers 15 residues. The CDR3 nucleotides read TGTGCCAGCAGCTCGCCCGAGGAAGGTTTGCGTGGCTACACCTTC. Translating it yields CASSSPEEGLRGYTF.

This chain joins TRBV4-2 and TRBJ2-7; 13 bases map to TRBD2. CDR1 is LGHNA, CDR2 YNFKEQ, per germline. The trim removed 4 bases at V and 3 bases at J, leaving 9 bases unmatched. The CDR3 covers 17 residues. The CDR3 protein is CASSPTGLAGRGYEQYF. DNA for the CDR3: TGTGCCAGCAGCCCAACGGGACTAGCGGGGCGAGGCTACGAGCAGTACTTC.

The V and J genes are TRBV28 and TRBJ2-1; D is uncertain. The CDR3 runs 11 residues. In germline, CDR1 is MDHEN, CDR2 SYDVKM. V gave up 2 bases and J gave up 7 bases, with 3 bases separating them. Here the CDR3 reads CASSLHNEQFF. In DNA, the CDR3 is TGTGCCAGCAGTTTACATAATGAGCAGTTCTTC. Based on the CDR3 plus reference TRBV28 and TRBJ2-1, the full variable domain is DVKVTQSSRYLVKRTGEKVFLECVQDMDHENMFWYRQDPGLGLRLIYFSYDVKMKEKGDIPEGYSVSREKKERFSLILESASTNQTSMYLCASSLHNEQFFGPGTRLTVL.

CDR3 bases: TGCGCCAGCAGCCAGGACAGTAACACCGGGGAGCTGTTTTTT. Its translation is CASSQDSNTGELFF. This chain links TRBV4-3 with TRBJ2-2; TRBD1 might be the D (6 bases). V was trimmed by 3 bases and J by 2 bases, leaving 7 bases between them. The CDR3 sequence is 14 residues long. Per germline, CDR1 LGHNA and CDR2 YSLEER.

The chain links TRBV4-2 to TRBJ2-1, with 8 bases that match TRBD2. The CDR3 spans 16 residues. Germline CDR1 LGHNA, CDR2 YNFKEQ. V lost 0 bases to trimming and J lost 3 bases; unmatched junction nucleotides: 4. CDR3 loop: CASSQEPSGFYNEQFF. CDR3 in DNA: TGTGCCAGCAGCCAAGAGCCTAGCGGGTTCTACAATGAGCAGTTCTTC.